These 17 T cell receptor beta chains came from one sample sequenced in a study of blood T cell repertoires in COVID-19. The data were produced by immunoSEQ multiplex PCR, yet TCRdb's version contains in-frame clones alone and is incomplete. The sample has about 160,000 clones; approximately 87% are singletons. The sequenced sample consisted of peripheral blood. Receptors originate from a woman in her 70s with acute or convalescent COVID-19.

This sequence joins TRBV2 and TRBJ2-7, with D possibly being TRBD1 (6 bases). V lost 8 bases and J lost 4, with 6 bases in between. Germline V CDR1 and CDR2: SNHLY, FYNNEI. The CDR3 is 10 residues long. CDR3 residues: CASGQYEQYF. The CDR3 DNA follows: TGTGCCAGCGGACAGTACGAGCAGTACTTC. Full variable domain (outside the CDR3, taken from reference TRBV2 and TRBJ2-7): EPEVTQTPSHQVTQMGQEVILRCVPISNHLYFYWYRQILGQKVEFLVSFYNNEISEKSEIFDDQFSVERPDGSNFTLKIRSTKLEDSAMYFCASGQYEQYFGPGTRLTVT.

The chain recombines TRBV7-9 with TRBJ2-3, with D perhaps TRBD2 (6 bases). This CDR3 region has 14 residues. V lost 1 base to trimming and J lost 4 bases, with 9 bases between them. Germline-derived CDR1 and CDR2 are SEHNR and FQNEAQ (reference sequence). In DNA form, the CDR3 reads TGTGCCAGCAGCTTAGAACGGGAGCCAGATACGCAGTATTTT. It translates to CASSLEREPDTQYF.

The J gene is TRBJ1-1, the V gene TRBV19; 9 bases line up with TRBD1. The V gene's germline CDR1 is LNHDA and CDR2 SQIVND (reference sequence). Trimming took 1 base from V and 3 from J; bases not matched to a gene: 9. The CDR3 covers 17 residues. The CDR3 is CASSIAQGAASDTEAFF. CDR3 nucleotide sequence: TGTGCCAGTAGTATAGCACAGGGGGCGGCGAGTGACACTGAAGCTTTCTTT.

V gene TRBV6-5 combines with J gene TRBJ2-1, with 7 positions matching TRBD1. This CDR3 is 14 amino acids long. Trimming removed 2 bases from V and 12 bases from J; junction bases left unmatched: 10. Germline-derived CDR1 and CDR2 are MNHEY and SVGAGI. The CDR3 nucleotides read TGTGCCAGCAGTTACGGGACAGCACCAGGTGGGCAGTTCTTC. Its protein is CASSYGTAPGGQFF.

This clone was seen a single time. The chain uses TRBV6-5 and TRBJ2-5, with 10 positions matching TRBD1. The length of the CDR3 is 14 residues. The germline V gene encodes CDR1 MNHEY and CDR2 SVGAGI. V trimming: 10 bases; J trimming: 1 base; junction bases outside the gene matches: 6. CDR3: CATTDRGVQETQYF. CDR3 coding DNA: TGTGCCACCACGGACAGGGGGGTCCAAGAGACCCAGTACTTC.

This chain connects TRBV3-1 (or the pseudogene TRBV3-2) to TRBJ1-4, with a tentative D call TRBD1 (6 bases). V dropped 5 bases and J dropped 5 bases, with 9 bases sitting between them. The CDR3 spans 13 residues. Germline-derived CDR1 and CDR2 are LGHDT and YNNKEL (reference sequence). The CDR3 reads CASSRTENEKLFF. DNA for the CDR3: TGTGCCAGCAGCAGGACAGAAAATGAAAAACTGTTTTTT.

This chain connects TRBV28 to TRBJ1-2; 9 nucleotides match TRBD1. This CDR3 region has 14 residues. V lost 6 bases, J lost 4 bases, and 6 bases stayed unmatched. Germline-derived CDR1 and CDR2 are MDHEN and SYDVKM. The CDR3 loop is CASSLRDRAYGYTF. The CDR3 DNA sequence: TGTGCCAGCAGCCTAAGGGACAGGGCCTATGGCTACACCTTC.

This sequence joins TRBV2 and TRBJ2-2, with TRBD2 as a possible D gene (6 bases). The CDR3 is 15 residues long. CDR1 is SNHLY, CDR2 FYNNEI, per germline. Trimming took 5 bases from V and 0 from J, leaving 10 bases between them. CDR3 residues: CASSLGGANTGELFF. The CDR3 region has the DNA TGTGCCAGCAGTCTCGGCGGGGCGAACACCGGGGAGCTGTTTTTT.

This chain uses TRBV24-1 with TRBJ2-3, with 8 bases fitting TRBD2. From germline, CDR1 is KGHDR and CDR2 SFDVKD. The CDR3 is made up of 17 amino acids. The trim removed 4 bases at V and 3 bases at J, leaving 11 bases unmatched. In DNA form, the CDR3 reads TGTGCCACCAGTGACCCCGGGACGGGAGGGTATACAGATACGCAGTATTTT. Protein: CATSDPGTGGYTDTQYF.

To note about this clone: Distinct nucleotide sequences in the sample also encode this CDR3. V and J are TRBV7-2 and TRBJ2-7; weak D call: TRBD1 (6 bases). The germline V and J ends were trimmed by 1 base and 1 base, with 8 bases remaining between them. The CDR3 has 14 amino acids. Germline values: CDR1 SGHTA, CDR2 FQGNSA. CDR3: CASSLGTASYEQYF. The CDR3 DNA reads as TGTGCCAGCAGCTTAGGGACAGCTTCCTACGAGCAGTACTTC.

The genes are TRBV5-5 and TRBJ2-3, with D perhaps TRBD1 (7 bases). This CDR3 contains 17 residues. Germline CDR1 SGHKS, CDR2 YYEKEE (reference sequence). V was cut by 0 bases and J by 6 bases, with 20 bases left in between. CDR3 DNA sequence: TGTGCCAGCAGCTTGGGCGGGACAGTGAGAATTCGTGATACGCAGTATTTT. Protein sequence: CASSLGGTVRIRDTQYF.

The chain has TRBV2 and TRBJ2-1; D might be TRBD2 (6 bases). The CDR3 is 15 amino acids. Germline V gives CDR1 SNHLY, CDR2 FYNNEI. Trimming took off 3 bases at V and 2 bases at J, with 11 bases between the two ends. CDR3 sequence: CASSDVADPYNEQFF. The CDR3 DNA reads TGTGCCAGCAGTGATGTAGCGGACCCCTACAATGAGCAGTTCTTC.

Details on this clone: The sample carries other DNA sequences with the same CDR3. V and J are TRBV5-6 and TRBJ2-5; D uncertain. Trimming took 0 bases from V and 2 from J, leaving 5 bases between them. Germline V gene sequence: CDR1 SGHDT, CDR2 YYEEEE. The CDR3 spans 13 residues. The CDR3 DNA follows: TGTGCCAGCAGCTTGGACAGACAAGAGACCCAGTACTTC. Translated, it gives CASSLDRQETQYF.

V usage is TRBV12-3 or TRBV12-4 and J usage is TRBJ1-5; 7 positions agree with TRBD1. Trimming took 6 bases from V and 6 from J; bases not matched to a gene: 5. This CDR3 has 13 residues. The CDR3 sequence is CASSETGSQPQHF. The CDR3 coding sequence is TGTGCCAGCAGCGAGACAGGGAGTCAGCCCCAGCATTTT.

This clone has just a few counts. V gene TRBV18 combines with J gene TRBJ2-2; D gene uncertain. Trimming left V 3 bases short and J 1 base short, with 9 bases between. The CDR3 loop spans 15 amino acids. Germline V gene sequence: CDR1 KGHSH, CDR2 LQKENI. As DNA, the CDR3 is TGTGCCAGCTCACCGGGCCAGGTGAACACCGGGGAGCTGTTTTTT. The encoded protein is CASSPGQVNTGELFF.

The gene calls are TRBV28 and TRBJ2-3; D is perhaps TRBD1 (5 bases). Germline CDR1 is MDHEN and CDR2 is SYDVKM. Trimming took 8 bases from V and 2 from J, leaving 17 bases between them. CDR3 length equals 15 residues. The CDR3: CASRPGLGSTDTQYF. The CDR3 DNA follows: TGTGCCAGCCGCCCAGGGCTGGGGTCCACAGATACGCAGTATTTT.

This clone was observed a single time. The chain has TRBV29-1 and TRBJ2-1; 9 bases are shared with TRBD2. J was trimmed by 3 bases and V by 3 bases; bases with no gene match: 18. The CDR3 consists of 19 residues. The germline gives CDR1 SQVTM, CDR2 ANQGSEA. The chain's CDR3 is CSVELSIAGARPYYNEQFF. Written as DNA, the CDR3 is TGCAGCGTTGAGCTTTCGATAGCGGGAGCACGACCCTACTACAATGAGCAGTTCTTC.